These 32 T cell receptor beta chains were all obtained from the same sample, sequenced in a study of blood T cell repertoires in COVID-19 (dated by TCRdb to about 2020). Receptors were amplified or captured by the immunoSEQ multiplex PCR assay. TCRdb re-hosts the immuneACCESS table, in-frame sequences only. Its copies lack some clones; in the studies checked, an unresolved V gene accounts for under half of them, and the cause for the rest is not known. For this sample there are some 260,000 clones; approximately 90% appear just once. The ten most abundant clones make up more than 5% of the sample. The specimen sequenced was PBMCs or T cells enriched from blood (not recorded which). All receptors come from a woman between 25 and 40 years old with acute COVID-19.

The chain uses TRBV28 and TRBJ2-5, with no clear D. V was pared by 7 bases and J by 7 bases, with 16 bases between. Germline V gene data show CDR1 as MDHEN and CDR2 as SYDVKM. This CDR3 region has 13 residues. This chain's CDR3 is CASMESPDGTQYF. The CDR3, as DNA: TGTGCCAGCATGGAGTCACCGGATGGGACCCAGTACTTC.

The rearrangement uses TRBV9 and TRBJ2-5, with a possible D match to TRBD1 (6 bases). From germline, CDR1 is SGDLS and CDR2 YYNGEE. The CDR3 runs 13 residues. The germline V and J ends were trimmed by 0 bases and 7 bases, with 10 bases remaining between them. CDR3 residues: CASSVGGPGTQYF. The CDR3 bases are TGTGCCAGCAGCGTAGGGGGGCCGGGGACCCAGTACTTC.

This chain links TRBV5-1 with TRBJ2-3; 8 bases line up with TRBD1. CDR3 length: 17 residues. Germline V CDR1 and CDR2: SGHRS, YFSETQ. The J segment lost 2 bases and the V segment lost 4 bases, leaving 12 bases of the junction unmatched. The CDR3 protein is CASSTRQGRLPTDTQYF. Written as DNA, the CDR3 is TGCGCCAGCAGCACGAGACAGGGGAGACTCCCCACAGATACGCAGTATTTT. The whole variable domain, filled in from reference TRBV5-1 and TRBJ2-3, reads KAGVTQTPRYLIKTRGQQVTLSCSPISGHRSVSWYQQTPGQGLQFLFEYFSETQRNKGNFPGRFSGRQFSNSRSEMNVSTLELGDSALYLCASSTRQGRLPTDTQYFGPGTRLTVL.

V usage is TRBV20-1 and J usage is TRBJ2-1, with D uncertain. Germline-derived CDR1 and CDR2 are DFQATT and SNEGSKA (reference sequence). This CDR3 is 10 amino acids long. The V end was cut by 5 bases, the J end by 8 bases, with 7 bases between. CDR3 bases: TGCAGTGCTGCGAACGATGAGCAGTTCTTC. Translated: CSAANDEQFF.

This clone was counted a few times. The gene calls are TRBV25-1 and TRBJ2-2, with 13 bases identical to TRBD2. The CDR3 covers 16 residues. Trimming at V came to 6 bases and at J to 9 bases, leaving 10 bases not matched to a gene. CDR1 and CDR2 from the germline V gene are MGHDK and SYGVNS. The chain's CDR3 is CASRDTSGRGDRELFF. The CDR3 DNA reads as TGTGCCAGCAGGGACACTAGCGGGAGGGGGGACCGGGAGCTGTTTTTT.

The genes are TRBV3-1 (or the pseudogene TRBV3-2) and TRBJ1-2; D gene uncertain. Trimming shortened V by 1 base and J by 6 bases, and 9 bases separated the two germline ends. The CDR3 covers 13 residues. Per the germline V gene, CDR1 is LGHDT and CDR2 is YNNKEL (reference sequence). This CDR3 is CASSQGDKHGYTF. CDR3 DNA sequence: TGTGCCAGCAGCCAAGGTGACAAGCATGGCTACACCTTC.

The V gene is TRBV6-5, the J gene TRBJ2-7; a weak D match, TRBD2 (6 bases). This CDR3 has 13 amino acids. Germline CDR1 is MNHEY and CDR2 is SVGAGI. V was trimmed by 4 bases and J by 3 bases, leaving 10 bases between them. This chain's CDR3 is CASSFGGDYEQYF. The CDR3 nucleotides read TGTGCCAGCAGTTTCGGGGGTGACTACGAGCAGTACTTC.

V usage is TRBV9 and J usage is TRBJ1-6, with 8 bases matching TRBD1. V lost 4 bases, J lost 10 bases, and 10 bases stayed unmatched. This CDR3 is 15 amino acids long. Germline loops: CDR1 SGDLS, CDR2 YYNGEE. The CDR3 coding sequence is TGTGCCAGCAGCCCCGGGACAGGACCCAACTCACCCCTCCACTTT. Amino acid sequence: CASSPGTGPNSPLHF.

The rearrangement links TRBV10-3 to TRBJ1-2; the D is unclear. V lost 5 bases, J lost 1 base, and 11 bases lay in between. Germline V lookup: CDR1 ENHRY, CDR2 SYGVKD. The CDR3 is 14 amino acids. The CDR3 coding sequence is TGTGCCATCAGTCAGCCTGGACTTAACTATGGCTACACCTTC. It codes for CAISQPGLNYGYTF.

This clone has at least ten counts. The rearrangement uses TRBV24-1 and TRBJ2-2, with 8 bases identical to TRBD1. This CDR3 has 15 residues. Trimming cost V 5 bases and J 5 bases; bases outside gene matches: 6. In germline, CDR1 is KGHDR, CDR2 SFDVKD. The DNA for the CDR3 is TGTGCCACCAGTGCCGCGGACAGGGTGACCGGGGAGCTGTTTTTT. It specifies CATSAADRVTGELFF.

The genes are TRBV4-3 and TRBJ2-5; 8 bases agree with TRBD2. The trim removed 0 bases at V and 4 bases at J, leaving 1 base unmatched. The germline CDR1 and CDR2 sequences are LGHNA and YSLEER. The CDR3 consists of 14 residues. DNA for the CDR3: TGCGCCAGCAGCCAAGATCGGGGGGGAGAGACCCAGTACTTC. Translating it yields CASSQDRGGETQYF.

This clone appeared once. This chain uses TRBV24-1 with TRBJ2-1; 7 bases line up with TRBD1. J gave up 0 bases and V 4 bases, and 8 bases lay outside the gene matches. The CDR3 covers 17 residues. Germline loops: CDR1 KGHDR, CDR2 SFDVKD. The DNA for the CDR3 is TGTGCCACCAGTGACTCACGGGACAGCTACTCCTACAATGAGCAGTTCTTC. It yields the protein CATSDSRDSYSYNEQFF.

This chain links TRBV29-1 with TRBJ2-7, with 7 bases identical to TRBD2. V dropped 4 bases and J dropped 5; count of bases not matched to a gene: 11. CDR1 and CDR2 (germline): SQVTM, ANQGSEA. CDR3 length: 14 residues. The DNA of the CDR3 is TGCAGCGTTGGGACTAGTCTCAACTATGACGAGCAGTACTTC. Protein sequence: CSVGTSLNYDEQYF.

V is TRBV6-1 and J is TRBJ1-3, with 7 bases aligning to TRBD1. This CDR3 contains 18 residues. Germline CDR1 is MNHNS and CDR2 is SASEGT. With V trimmed by 4 bases and J by 0 bases, 12 bases remained unmatched. This CDR3 is CASSGSGTDFLSGNTIYF. In DNA form, the CDR3 reads TGTGCCAGCAGTGGGTCCGGGACAGACTTCCTCTCTGGAAACACCATATATTTT.

The gene calls are TRBV29-1 and TRBJ2-7; 7 positions match TRBD1. Looked up from germline, CDR1 is SQVTM and CDR2 is ANQGSEA. This CDR3 region has 12 residues. After removal of 8 bases from V and 2 bases from J, the junction contained 6 bases not matched to a gene. CDR3: CSTRTGTYEQYF. DNA of the CDR3: TGCAGCACCCGGACAGGCACCTACGAGCAGTACTTC.

In DNA form, the CDR3 reads TGTGCCAGCACGGTGACAGGGAGTTCACCCCTCCACTTT. Protein: CASTVTGSSPLHF. The chain joins TRBV6-5 to TRBJ1-6, with 7 positions matching TRBD1. Germline assignment: CDR1 MNHEY and CDR2 SVGAGI. Trimming removed 7 bases from V and 9 bases from J; junction bases left unmatched: 6. This CDR3 has 13 residues.

The V call is TRBV6-5, the J call TRBJ2-5; 7 nucleotides match TRBD1. From germline, CDR1 is MNHEY and CDR2 SVGAGI. J lost 3 bases, V lost 2 bases, and 3 bases had no gene match. The CDR3 has 14 residues. DNA of the CDR3: TGTGCCAGCAGTTACGGGACAGCTAAAGAGACCCAGTACTTC. The encoded protein is CASSYGTAKETQYF.

The chain joins TRBV12-5 to TRBJ2-7; no clear D. The CDR3 is 14 amino acids. Between the trimmed V and J ends, which lost 0 bases and 3 bases, there was a span of 9 bases. From germline, CDR1 is LGHNT and CDR2 FRNRAP. The CDR3 sequence: CASGLVGPGYEQYF. Here the CDR3 DNA reads TGTGCTAGTGGTTTGGTGGGTCCGGGCTACGAGCAGTACTTC.

The chain recombines TRBV28 with TRBJ1-1, with 10 nucleotides matching TRBD1. The germline gives CDR1 MDHEN, CDR2 SYDVKM. The CDR3 covers 13 residues. V lost 6 bases and J lost 4; bases outside the gene matches: 2. The CDR3 nucleotides are TGTGCCAGCAGCGGGACAGGGGTCACTGAAGCTTTCTTT. Translating it yields CASSGTGVTEAFF.

The chain links TRBV4-1 to TRBJ2-3; possibly TRBD1 for D (6 bases). V was clipped by 0 bases and J by 4 bases, with 14 bases between them. This CDR3 region has 16 residues. Germline lookup yields CDR1 MGHRA and CDR2 YSYEKL. The CDR3 here is CASSQDPGATPDTQYF. In nucleotides, the CDR3 is TGCGCCAGCAGCCAAGATCCAGGGGCGACGCCAGATACGCAGTATTTT.

The genes are TRBV15 and TRBJ2-7; 11 positions match TRBD2. V was pared by 1 base and J by 5 bases, with 7 bases of the junction left unmatched. The CDR3 has 16 residues. CDR1 and CDR2 (germline): LNHNV, YYDKDF (reference sequence). CDR3 residues: CATSRAGTSGLNEQYF. The CDR3 DNA is TGTGCCACCAGCAGAGCCGGGACTAGCGGACTCAACGAGCAGTACTTC.

The sample holds many counts of this clone. The chain recombines TRBV11-2 with TRBJ2-7, with 10 bases that match TRBD1. Germline V lookup: CDR1 SGHAT, CDR2 FQNNGV. The CDR3 is 15 amino acids. V gave up 5 bases and J gave up 1 base; unmatched junction bases: 5. The CDR3 loop reads CASSPDRGDSYEQYF. CDR3 nucleotides: TGTGCCAGCAGCCCGGACAGGGGGGATTCCTACGAGCAGTACTTC.

This clone has only a few counts. The chain recombines TRBV5-1 with TRBJ1-2, with TRBD1 identical over 8 bases. The CDR3 extends over 15 amino acids. The germline CDR1 and CDR2 sequences are SGHRS and YFSETQ. The V segment lost 2 bases and the J segment 3 bases; nucleotides outside the gene matches: 6. The CDR3 region is CASSLGQGLYYGYTF. CDR3 bases: TGCGCCAGCAGCTTAGGACAGGGACTATACTATGGCTACACCTTC.

This clone was seen only a few times. This chain links TRBV6-2 or TRBV6-3 with TRBJ2-5, with 12 bases fitting TRBD2. CDR1 is MNHEY, CDR2 SVGEGT, per germline. The CDR3 runs 18 residues. V trimming: 2 bases; J trimming: 5 bases; junction bases outside the gene matches: 12. CDR3 sequence (DNA): TGTGCCAGCAGTTACACGATCCTACGGACTAGCGGGAATGAGACCCAGTACTTC. Protein: CASSYTILRTSGNETQYF.

This chain joins TRBV6-5 and TRBJ2-3; TRBD2 aligns across 8 bases. The CDR3 length is 15 residues. Germline CDR1 reads MNHEY; CDR2 reads SVGAGI. V shed 6 bases and J 0 bases; nucleotides not matched to a gene: 5. The CDR3 region has the DNA TGTGCCAGCAGCCGGGGGGGGGCTAGCACAGATACGCAGTATTTT. Its protein product is CASSRGGASTDTQYF.

This clone was seen a single time. The chain carries TRBV28 and TRBJ2-7; 8 positions agree with TRBD1. The CDR3 consists of 14 residues. CDR1 is MDHEN, CDR2 SYDVKM, per germline. Losses at the gene ends were 5 bases for V and 1 base for J; bases not matched to a gene: 4. The chain's CDR3 is CASSRQGKSYEQYF. The DNA for the CDR3 is TGTGCCAGCAGTCGACAGGGGAAATCCTACGAGCAGTACTTC.

This chain joins TRBV5-3 and TRBJ1-1; weak D call: TRBD1 (5 bases). TRBV5-3 counts as an open reading frame of uncertain function. V lost 4 bases and J lost 5, with 21 bases in between. The CDR3 length is 16 residues. This chain's CDR3 is CARSPPPVGRGTEAFF. CDR3 sequence (DNA): TGTGCCAGAAGCCCACCGCCTGTAGGTAGGGGAACTGAAGCTTTCTTT.

V usage is TRBV19 and J usage is TRBJ1-5, with D uncertain. V shed 7 bases and J shed 0 bases, with 10 bases lying between them. CDR3 length: 14 amino acids. Germline V gene lookup returns CDR1 LNHDA and CDR2 SQIVND (reference sequence). The CDR3 loop is CASTPGYSNQPQHF. CDR3 DNA: TGTGCCAGTACTCCCGGTTATAGCAATCAGCCCCAGCATTTT.

The gene calls are TRBV2 and TRBJ2-2, with 7 bases aligning to TRBD2. J gave up 4 bases and V 10 bases, and 9 bases lay outside the gene matches. CDR1 and CDR2 (germline): SNHLY, FYNNEI. This CDR3 has 14 residues. In DNA form, the CDR3 reads TGTGCCATCTCCGGGACTACAGGCACCGGGGAGCTGTTTTTT. The encoded protein is CAISGTTGTGELFF. The full variable domain, with the rest looked up from reference TRBV2 and TRBJ2-2, is EPEVTQTPSHQVTQMGQEVILRCVPISNHLYFYWYRQILGQKVEFLVSFYNNEISEKSEIFDDQFSVERPDGSNFTLKIRSTKLEDSAMYFCAISGTTGTGELFFGEGSRLTVL.

V and J are TRBV5-6 and TRBJ1-3; the match to TRBD1 covers 11 bases. The CDR3 is 15 amino acids. CDR1 and CDR2 (germline): SGHDT, YYEEEE. J lost 7 bases, V lost 1 base, and 4 bases had no gene match. CDR3 residues: CASSLPGQGVNTIYF. CDR3 nucleotides: TGTGCCAGCAGCTTGCCGGGACAGGGGGTGAACACCATATATTTT.

The chain employs TRBV9 and TRBJ2-1; 10 bases agree with TRBD2. Losses at the gene ends were 4 bases for V and 4 bases for J; bases not matched to a gene: 8. This CDR3 spans 16 amino acids. Germline-derived CDR1 and CDR2 are SGDLS and YYNGEE. This chain's CDR3 is CASSTPIAGGYNEQFF. Written as DNA, the CDR3 is TGTGCCAGCAGCACCCCGATAGCGGGAGGTTACAATGAGCAGTTCTTC.

This rearrangement joins TRBV9 to TRBJ2-1; 14 nucleotides line up with TRBD2. This CDR3 comprises 14 residues. The V and J ends lost 4 bases and 9 bases, in that order; junction bases with no gene match: 3. Germline V CDR1 and CDR2: SGDLS, YYNGEE. The CDR3 reads CASSPTSGRGEQFF. In DNA form, the CDR3 reads TGTGCCAGCAGCCCGACTAGCGGGAGGGGTGAGCAGTTCTTC.